These T cell receptor beta chains were read from a single sample in a study of T cell responses to AZD1222 COVID-19 vaccine. The repertoire was sequenced with immunoSEQ multiplex PCR; TCRdb's copy has only in-frame clones and lacks some. This sample yields some 180,000 clones, of which almost 95% are seen a single time; less than 11% belongs to the top ten. The sequenced sample was peripheral blood, obtained on day 0 of AZD1222 vaccination. These receptors all stem from an adult in good health. Each CDR3 is given without its conserved first and last residue.

J gene: TRBJ1-1
V gene: TRBV7-2
CDR3 protein: ASSLAAGNTEAF

J gene: TRBJ2-7
V gene: TRBV15
CDR3 protein: ATSPLWDRDSTYEQY

J gene: TRBJ2-7
V gene: TRBV27
CDR3 protein: ASSLGTGISEQY

J gene: TRBJ2-1
V gene: TRBV6-4
CDR3 protein: ASSDPTSGAYNEQF

J gene: TRBJ2-7
V gene: TRBV13
CDR3 protein: ASSYVAGGPQQY

J gene: TRBJ1-4
V gene: TRBV19
CDR3 protein: ASSIGQGREKLF

J gene: TRBJ1-5
V gene: TRBV7-2
CDR3 protein: ASSQYNQPQH

J gene: TRBJ2-1
V gene: TRBV3-1/TRBV3-2
CDR3 protein: ASSQAAGTGRTYNEQF

J gene: TRBJ2-1
V gene: TRBV9
CDR3 protein: ASSPGRGAYNEQF

J gene: TRBJ1-4
V gene: TRBV28
CDR3 protein: ASSFWTGSNEKLF

J gene: TRBJ1-2
V gene: TRBV10-3
CDR3 protein: AIRTGQGMGYT